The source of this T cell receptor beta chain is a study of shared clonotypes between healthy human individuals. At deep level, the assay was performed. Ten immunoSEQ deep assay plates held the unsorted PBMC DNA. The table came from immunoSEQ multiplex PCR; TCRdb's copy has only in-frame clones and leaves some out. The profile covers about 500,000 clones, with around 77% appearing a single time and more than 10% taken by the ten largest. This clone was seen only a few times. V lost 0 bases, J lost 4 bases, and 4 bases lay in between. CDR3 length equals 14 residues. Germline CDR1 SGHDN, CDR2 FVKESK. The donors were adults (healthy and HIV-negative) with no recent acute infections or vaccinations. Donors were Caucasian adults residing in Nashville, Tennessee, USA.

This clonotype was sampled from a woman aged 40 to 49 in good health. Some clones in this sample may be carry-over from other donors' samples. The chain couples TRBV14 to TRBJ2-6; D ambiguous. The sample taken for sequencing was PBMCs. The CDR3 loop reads CASSQDLGANVLTF. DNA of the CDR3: TGTGCCAGCAGCCAAGACCTGGGGGCCAACGTCCTGACTTTC. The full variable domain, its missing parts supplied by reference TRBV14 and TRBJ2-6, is EAGVTQFPSHSVIEKGQTVTLRCDPISGHDNLYWYRRVMGKEIKFLLHFVKESKQDESGMPNNRFLAERTGGTYSTLKVQPAELEDSGVYFCASSQDLGANVLTFGAGSRLTVL.